The present TCR beta chain was sequenced within a study of early T cells in non-severe SARS-CoV-2 infection. Turning to the study itself: With bulk RNA from unsorted whole blood as input, sequencing yielded unpaired chains.

In this sample, this clonotype turned up many times. Its antigen is undetermined. Individual cDNA molecules carried attached unique molecular identifiers. Each CDR3 protein gets one entry after TCRdb re-called the 5' RACE reads with MiXCR. This table holds 65,000 to 95,000 distinct CDR3 sequences, about 15% found once. Findings and limits, study-wide: Matching against VDJdb likely underestimated virus-specific expansions, favoring anti-spike CD8.

Sequenced material: whole blood. This sequence originates from an adult who was a healthcare worker with PCR-confirmed SARS-CoV-2 infection or an uninfected control (not recorded which).

CDR3 nucleotide sequence: TGTGCCAGCAGTGACTCTCGGGGAACTTTATTGATCTACTATGGCTACACCTTC. Translation gives CASSDSRGTLLIYYGYTF. The rearrangement uses TRBV6-4 and TRBJ1-2; D call uncertain. CDR1 is MRHNA and CDR2 is SNTAGT in the germline V gene. The CDR3 is 18 residues long. The V end was cut by 0 bases, the J end by 3 bases, with 20 bases between.